These T cell receptor beta chains were read from a single sample in a study of shared clonotypes between healthy human individuals. Profiling relied on immunoSEQ multiplex PCR, and the TCRdb table lists in-frame clones only, not all of them. The sample contains some 2 million clones, approximately 94% of which appear only once. Sequenced sample: naive CD8+ T cells sorted from blood. These receptors were taken from a man between 18 and 35 years old in good health. The CDR3 runs from the conserved cysteine through the conserved F or W. The D gene is left open where the match is weak. Rows give clone size only sometimes, using once, few, many, or a class for an expanded clone.

-	-	14	TRBJ2-7	TRBV14	CASSQGAGDYEQYF	TGTGCCAGCAGCCAAGGGGCAGGGGACTACGAGCAGTACTTC
-	TRBD1	16	TRBJ2-7	TRBV2	CASSLTRGQALYEQYF	TGTGCCAGCAGCCTTACAAGGGGACAGGCCCTCTACGAGCAGTACTTC
-	-	15	TRBJ2-1	TRBV9	CASSVGGGGTNEQFF	TGTGCCAGCAGCGTAGGAGGGGGTGGTACGAATGAGCAGTTCTTC
once	TRBD1	17	TRBJ1-2	TRBV2	CASSSGTGLDWSYGYTF	TGTGCCAGCAGTTCCGGGACAGGGTTAGATTGGAGCTATGGCTACACCTTC
-	TRBD1	17	TRBJ1-2	TRBV27	CASRITGTAFFNYGYTF	TGTGCCAGCAGGATCACCGGGACAGCTTTTTTTAACTATGGCTACACCTTC
-	-	15	TRBJ1-2	TRBV6-1	CASSEGRLANYGYTF	TGTGCCAGCAGTGAAGGACGGTTAGCTAACTATGGCTACACCTTC
once	-	14	TRBJ2-3	TRBV7-8	CASSLGANTDTQYF	TGTGCCAGCAGCTTAGGGGCTAACACAGATACGCAGTATTTT
-	-	15	TRBJ1-5	TRBV4-3	CASSQDWSPNQPQHF	TGCGCCAGCAGCCAAGATTGGAGCCCCAATCAGCCCCAGCATTTT
-	-	17	TRBJ1-1	TRBV16	CASSQLPSDSQNTEAFF	TGTGCCAGCAGCCAATTGCCTTCCGACAGCCAGAACACTGAAGCTTTCTTT
-	-	13	TRBJ1-6	TRBV7-2	CASSPGELGPLHF	TGTGCCAGCAGCCCTGGGGAGTTGGGCCCCCTCCACTTT
-	TRBD1	15	TRBJ2-7	TRBV9	CASSPGDREPHEQYF	TGTGCCAGCAGCCCAGGGGACAGGGAGCCCCACGAGCAGTACTTC
-	-	15	TRBJ1-1	TRBV28	CASRYGGEGNTEAFF	TGTGCCAGCAGGTACGGGGGTGAGGGAAACACTGAAGCTTTCTTT
-	-	13	TRBJ2-7	TRBV7-9	CASSRADSYEQYF	TGTGCCAGCAGCCGCGCCGACAGTTACGAGCAGTACTTC
-	TRBD1	16	TRBJ2-7	TRBV27	CASSLGTGQGAPEQYF	TGTGCCAGCAGTCTGGGTACCGGACAGGGGGCGCCTGAGCAGTACTTC
-	TRBD2	17	TRBJ2-1	TRBV5-6	CASSLALGLAGFNEQFF	TGTGCCAGCAGCTTGGCCCTTGGACTAGCGGGGTTTAATGAGCAGTTCTTC
-	-	18	TRBJ2-6	TRBV6-1	CASSEDRTPYSGANVLTF	TGTGCCAGCAGTGAAGACAGGACACCGTACTCTGGGGCCAACGTCCTGACTTTC
-	-	14	TRBJ1-2	TRBV10-3	CAISESGGGDGYTF	TGTGCCATCAGTGAGTCGGGAGGGGGTGATGGCTACACCTTC
-	TRBD2	16	TRBJ2-7	TRBV19	CASSMAASGTTYEQYF	TGTGCCAGTAGTATGGCAGCTAGCGGGACCACCTACGAGCAGTACTTC
-	-	13	TRBJ1-1	TRBV10-1	CASAKETNTEAFF	TGCGCCAGCGCCAAAGAAACGAACACTGAAGCTTTCTTT
-	-	13	TRBJ1-5	TRBV28	CASRLYSNQPQHF	TGTGCCAGCAGGCTTTATAGCAATCAGCCCCAGCATTTT
-	-	15	TRBJ2-3	TRBV9	CASSASGDGTDTQYF	TGTGCCAGCAGCGCCTCAGGGGACGGCACAGATACGCAGTATTTT
-	TRBD1	13	TRBJ1-1	TRBV6-6	CASTPDRDAEAFF	TGTGCCAGCACCCCGGACAGGGACGCTGAAGCTTTCTTT
-	TRBD2	18	TRBJ2-3	TRBV7-9	CASSPPWQREGRTDTQYF	TGTGCCAGCAGCCCCCCCTGGCAGCGGGAGGGCCGTACAGATACGCAGTATTTT
-	-	14	TRBJ2-7	TRBV19	CASSPLAGTYEQYF	TGTGCCAGTAGTCCCCTAGCCGGAACATACGAGCAGTACTTC
-	TRBD2	16	TRBJ2-3	TRBV7-9	CASSFLSGGSTDTQYF	TGTGCCAGCAGCTTTCTGAGCGGGGGGAGCACAGATACGCAGTATTTT
-	-	15	TRBJ1-1	TRBV9	CASSVESGVSTEAFF	TGTGCCAGCAGCGTAGAGTCGGGGGTAAGCACTGAAGCTTTCTTT
-	-	15	TRBJ2-1	TRBV28	CASSLSMGPYNEQFF	TGTGCCAGCAGTTTATCGATGGGTCCCTACAATGAGCAGTTCTTC
once	-	13	TRBJ1-1	TRBV7-9	CASSWDKNTEAFF	TGTGCCAGCAGCTGGGACAAGAACACTGAAGCTTTCTTT
-	-	14	TRBJ2-5	TRBV28	CASSEQGTQETQYF	TGTGCCAGCAGTGAGCAGGGTACCCAAGAGACCCAGTACTTC
-	-	15	TRBJ2-3	TRBV9	CASSVGDSDTDTQYF	TGTGCCAGCAGCGTAGGGGACTCTGACACAGATACGCAGTATTTT
-	-	15	TRBJ1-1	TRBV4-1	CASSQLLSGGTEAFF	TGCGCCAGCAGCCAATTGTTGTCGGGGGGCACTGAAGCTTTCTTT
-	-	13	TRBJ2-7	TRBV6-5	CASSPGRVWEQYF	TGTGCCAGCAGCCCCGGACGGGTGTGGGAGCAGTACTTC
once	-	15	TRBJ1-1	TRBV6-6	CASSYGWGRDTEAFF	TGTGCCAGCAGTTACGGATGGGGGCGGGACACTGAAGCTTTCTTT
-	-	13	TRBJ2-7	TRBV4-1	CASQGDYRAEQYF	TGCGCCAGCCAGGGGGACTATCGGGCCGAGCAGTACTTC
-	TRBD2	17	TRBJ2-7	TRBV18	CASSPPKGSGLPYEQYF	TGTGCCAGCTCACCACCGAAAGGTAGCGGGCTTCCCTACGAGCAGTACTTC
-	-	11	TRBJ1-6	TRBV7-9	CAITTLSPLHF	TGTGCCATCACAACGCTCTCACCCCTCCACTTT
once	-	13	TRBJ2-7	TRBV7-9	CASSSLLGHEQYF	TGTGCCAGCAGCTCTCTACTTGGGCACGAGCAGTACTTC
-	-	16	TRBJ2-1	TRBV9	CASSHEEGLGYNEQFF	TGTGCCAGCAGCCACGAGGAGGGGTTAGGCTACAATGAGCAGTTCTTC
-	-	12	TRBJ2-1	TRBV7-2	CASSRPGGEQFF	TGTGCCAGCAGCCGGCCCGGGGGTGAGCAGTTCTTC
-	-	15	TRBJ1-1	TRBV4-3	CASSQVMGRNTEAFF	TGCGCCAGCAGCCAAGTCATGGGGAGGAACACTGAAGCTTTCTTT
once	TRBD2	15	TRBJ2-5	TRBV5-1	CASTGGTSVSETQYF	TGCGCCAGCACCGGAGGGACTAGCGTCTCAGAGACCCAGTACTTC